This TCR beta chain was profiled in a study of blood T cells in healthy people across ages. The CDR3 spans 15 residues. V lost 4 bases and J lost 6; bases outside the gene matches: 11. The germline CDR1 and CDR2 sequences are LGHDT and YNNKEL (reference sequence). Alongside a J-beta primer mix, a sample-barcoded 5' primer served in a second PCR lasting 7 to 11 cycles. TCRdb ran MiXCR on the 5' RACE reads and lists one entry per CDR3 protein. The table shows roughly 1.7 million distinct CDR3 sequences, with roughly a third occurring only once. The receptor was derived from a woman between 25 and 40 years old in good health. The source material was blood. J is TRBJ1-2 and V is TRBV3-1; 7 bases are shared with TRBD1. In DNA, the CDR3 is TGTGCCAGCAGCCCCTTACTGCGACAGGGTGATGGCTACACCTTC. This codes for CASSPLLRQGDGYTF.